Following are 14 T cell receptor beta chains from one sample sequenced in a study of T cell repertoires in cytomegalovirus infection. No antigen has been assigned to these receptors. One entry per CDR3 protein results from TCRdb running MiXCR on the reads. The sample has hundreds of thousands of distinct CDR3 sequences, around 31% seen once. This specimen consisted of cultured PBMCs, obtained from culture after CMV antigen stimulation. The receptor source for this set is a human donor in good health (CMV status not recorded). Some clones in this sample may be carry-over from other donors' samples.

The CDR3 spells CSARGLGTQYF. The CDR3 DNA follows: TGCAGTGCCAGGGGGCTGGGGACCCAGTACTTC. The chain is built from TRBV20-1 and TRBJ2-5, with TRBD1 matching over 8 bases. This CDR3 is built from 11 residues. V was clipped by 6 bases and J by 7 bases; unmatched bases: 4. The germline CDR1 and CDR2 sequences are DFQATT and SNEGSKA (reference sequence).

This clonotype was seen a few times. The rearrangement uses TRBV2 and TRBJ1-1, with 10 nucleotides matching TRBD1. Germline CDR1 is SNHLY and CDR2 is FYNNEI. This CDR3 comprises 14 residues. The V and J ends lost 11 bases and 3 bases, in that order; junction bases with no gene match: 9. The CDR3 protein is CASISGTGDTEAFF. The CDR3 coding sequence is TGTGCCTCGATCTCCGGGACAGGGGACACTGAAGCTTTCTTT.

This clonotype was seen at least ten times. This sequence joins TRBV19 and TRBJ1-1; TRBD1 aligns across 9 bases. The CDR3 spans 17 residues. Per the germline V gene, CDR1 is LNHDA and CDR2 is SQIVND (reference sequence). After removal of 2 bases from V and 10 bases from J, the junction contained 17 bases not matched to a gene. The CDR3 here is CASSIRHSGRTGARAFF. CDR3 sequence (DNA): TGTGCCAGTAGTATAAGGCATAGCGGGAGGACAGGGGCGCGAGCTTTCTTT.

The rearrangement links TRBV7-6 to TRBJ2-3; 8 bases are shared with TRBD2. Trimming at V came to 3 bases and at J to 0 bases, leaving 11 bases not matched to a gene. The germline V gene has CDR1 SGHVS and CDR2 FNYEAQ. The CDR3 has 18 residues. CDR3 sequence: CASSFWSGGITSTDTQYF. In DNA, the CDR3 is TGTGCCAGCAGCTTTTGGTCGGGGGGGATAACAAGCACAGATACGCAGTATTTT.

V is TRBV12-5 and J is TRBJ1-1; D call uncertain. V lost 7 bases to trimming and J lost 6 bases, with 18 bases between them. Germline V gene lookup returns CDR1 LGHNT and CDR2 FRNRAP. The CDR3 consists of 14 residues. CDR3 in amino acids: CASAPLGVYAEAFF. The CDR3 region has the DNA TGTGCTAGTGCCCCCCTCGGGGTATACGCTGAAGCTTTCTTT. Combining the CDR3 with reference TRBV12-5 and TRBJ1-1 gives the whole variable domain DARVTQTPRHKVTEMGQEVTMRCQPILGHNTVFWYRQTMMQGLELLAYFRNRAPLDDSGMPKDRFSAEMPDATLATLKIQPSEPRDSAVYFCASAPLGVYAEAFFGQGTRLTVV.

In nucleotides, the CDR3 is TGTGCCAGCAGCCCAGTCACCCTCGGGACAGGCAATCAGCCCCAGCATTTT. Amino acids: CASSPVTLGTGNQPQHF. The V call is TRBV12-3 or TRBV12-4, the J call TRBJ1-5; TRBD1 agrees at 7 bases. There are 17 residues in the CDR3. After removal of 6 bases from V and 2 bases from J, the junction contained 13 bases not matched to a gene.

This clonotype was detected a few times. The chain is built from TRBV7-2 and TRBJ2-1, with 13 bases identical to TRBD2. J gave up 12 bases and V 5 bases, and 7 bases lay outside the gene matches. This CDR3 contains 14 residues. CDR1 is SGHTA and CDR2 is FQGNSA in the germline V gene. In DNA, the CDR3 is TGTGCCAGCAGCCGGACTAGCGGGAGCTCCGGGCAGTTCTTC. Translated: CASSRTSGSSGQFF.

J is TRBJ2-2 and V is TRBV7-4; 11 nucleotides align to TRBD1. With V trimmed by 5 bases and J by 6 bases, 8 bases remained unmatched. Germline loops: CDR1 SGHVT, CDR2 SQSDAQ. The CDR3 sequence is 16 residues long. For the CDR3, the DNA is TGTGCCAGCAGCCGGACAGGGGGCGTATTGGCCGGGGAGCTGTTTTTT. Residues: CASSRTGGVLAGELFF. The whole variable domain, remainder taken from reference TRBV7-4 and TRBJ2-2, is GAGVSQSPRYKVAKRGRDVALRCDSISGHVTLYWYRQTLGQGSEVLTYSQSDAQRDKSGRPSGRFSAERPERSVSTLKIQRTEQGDSAVYLCASSRTGGVLAGELFFGEGSRLTVL.

This clonotype occurred a few times. The chain employs TRBV19 and TRBJ1-1, with 7 bases fitting TRBD1. V lost 1 base and J lost 0; bases outside the gene matches: 11. The CDR3 consists of 18 residues. Germline V CDR1 and CDR2: LNHDA, SQIVND (reference sequence). The CDR3, as DNA: TGTGCCAGTAGTATAGGTGGGTCCAGGACAGGAATGAACACTGAAGCTTTCTTT. Translating it yields CASSIGGSRTGMNTEAFF.

This clonotype was counted ten times or more. This chain joins TRBV7-2 and TRBJ2-7; 12 bases fit TRBD2. Germline V gives CDR1 SGHTA, CDR2 FQGNSA. Trimming took 4 bases from V and 6 from J; bases not matched to a gene: 1. The CDR3 totals 13 residues. The CDR3 region has the DNA TGTGCCAGCAGCTCTAGCGGGAGGGGCGAGCAGTACTTC. Amino acids: CASSSSGRGEQYF.

This clonotype was detected ten times or more. The chain has TRBV7-2 and TRBJ2-3; TRBD2 matches 13 bases. This CDR3 has 16 amino acids. With V trimmed by 2 bases and J by 4 bases, 3 bases remained unmatched. The germline CDR1 and CDR2 sequences are SGHTA and FQGNSA. The CDR3 spells CASSLTSGREADTQYF. The CDR3 nucleotides are TGTGCCAGCAGCTTAACTAGCGGGAGGGAGGCAGATACGCAGTATTTT. The variable domain in full, completed from reference TRBV7-2 and TRBJ2-3, reads GAGVSQSPSNKVTEKGKDVELRCDPISGHTALYWYRQSLGQGLEFLIYFQGNSAPDKSGLPSDRFSAERTGGSVSTLTIQRTQQEDSAVYLCASSLTSGREADTQYFGPGTRLTVL.

The chain is built from TRBV4-3 and TRBJ2-1, with a tentative D call TRBD2 (7 bases). Trimming cost V 0 bases and J 5 bases, with 17 bases left between them. This CDR3 has 17 amino acids. Per the germline V gene, CDR1 is LGHNA and CDR2 is YSLEER. In nucleotides, the CDR3 is TGCGCCAGCAGCCAAGACCCATGGGGGGGCTACGACAATGAGCAGTTCTTC. Translated, it gives CASSQDPWGGYDNEQFF.

The chain recombines TRBV11-3 with TRBJ2-1; D is uncertain. Trimming cost V 5 bases and J 0 bases, with 14 bases left between them. CDR1 is SGHNT, CDR2 YENEEA, per germline. The CDR3 is made up of 16 amino acids. CDR3 sequence: CASSPSGPSSYNEQFF. DNA of the CDR3: TGTGCCAGCAGCCCGAGTGGGCCGAGCTCCTACAATGAGCAGTTCTTC. Together with reference TRBV11-3 and TRBJ2-1, the CDR3 gives the full variable domain: EAGVVQSPRYKIIEKKQPVAFWCNPISGHNTLYWYLQNLGQGPELLIRYENEEAVDDSQLPKDRFSAERLKGVDSTLKIQPAELGDSAVYLCASSPSGPSSYNEQFFGPGTRLTVL.

The chain combines TRBV6-6 with TRBJ2-3; 7 bases map to TRBD2. CDR1 MNHNY and CDR2 SVGAGI come from the germline V gene (reference sequence). This CDR3 is 16 amino acids long. V lost 6 bases to trimming and J lost 6 bases; unmatched junction nucleotides: 15. CDR3 loop: CASSNGVAGTFDTQYF. In DNA form, the CDR3 reads TGTGCCAGCAGCAACGGGGTAGCGGGCACGTTTGATACGCAGTATTTT.